This paragraph covers one T cell receptor beta chain sequence. This record comes from a study of human T cells and chemical hapten exposure. Stated time point: patch test 3, about 24 weeks after DPC sensitization. Treatment noted: therapeutic diphenylcyclopropenone sensitization with weekly scalp DPC. TCRdb re-called the RACE reads through MiXCR, storing one row per CDR3 protein. The data show under 100,000 distinct CDR3 sequences, about 10% seen once. This CDR3 is 15 amino acids long. The J segment lost 2 bases and the V segment lost 4 bases, leaving 4 bases of the junction unmatched. V is TRBV12-3 or TRBV12-4 and J is TRBJ1-3, with TRBD1 identical over 8 bases. This receptor was obtained from a woman aged 50 to 60 with alopecia areata. Some clones in this sample may be carry-over from other donors' samples. The sequences come from whole blood, collected in connection with sensitization to the hapten diphenylcyclopropenone (DPC). This CDR3 reads CASSSTGVAGNTIYF. In DNA form, the CDR3 reads TGTGCCAGCAGTTCGACAGGGGTAGCTGGAAACACCATATATTTT.